This entry is about one T cell receptor beta chain. This sample is part of a study of shared T cell receptors in the human thymus. TCRdb's copy holds only in-frame clones and misses some; the assay was immunoSEQ multiplex PCR. The repertoire holds over 350,000 clones, with roughly 94% as singletons. CDR3 size: 14 residues. CDR1 and CDR2 (germline): MNHEY, SVGAGI. V shed 5 bases and J shed 2 bases, with 12 bases lying between them. V is TRBV6-5 and J is TRBJ2-5; D possibly matches TRBD1 or TRBD2 (5 bases each). Sequencing used thymocytes. This TCR was recovered from a human donor. CDR3 amino acids: CASSHERGQETQYF. The CDR3 DNA sequence: TGTGCCAGCAGTCACGAGAGGGGACAAGAGACCCAGTACTTC.